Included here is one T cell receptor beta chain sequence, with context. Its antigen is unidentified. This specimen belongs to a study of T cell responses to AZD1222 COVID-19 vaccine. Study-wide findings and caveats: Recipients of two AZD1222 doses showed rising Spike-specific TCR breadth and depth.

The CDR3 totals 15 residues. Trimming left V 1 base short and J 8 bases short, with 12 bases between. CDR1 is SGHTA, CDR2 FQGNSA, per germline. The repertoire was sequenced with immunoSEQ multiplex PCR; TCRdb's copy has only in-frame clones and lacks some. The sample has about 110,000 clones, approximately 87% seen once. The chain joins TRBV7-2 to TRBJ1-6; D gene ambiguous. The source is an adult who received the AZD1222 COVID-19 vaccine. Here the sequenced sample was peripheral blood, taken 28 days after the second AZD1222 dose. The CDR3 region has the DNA TGTGCCAGCAGCTTAGTCCCGACGGAAGATTCACCCCTCCACTTT. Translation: CASSLVPTEDSPLHF.